This T cell receptor (beta chain) was found in a study of T cell responses to AZD1222 COVID-19 vaccine. Assay: immunoSEQ multiplex PCR; the TCRdb copy retains only in-frame clones and omits some. Seen here are over 95,000 clones, about 83% observed once, and the top ten hold approximately 12%. Regarding the study as a whole: Baseline seropositivity characterized only a handful of AZD1222 recipients.

As concerns this clone: Its antigen is not known.

The CDR3 runs 16 residues. Germline CDR1 is MNHEY and CDR2 is SMNVEV (reference sequence). Unmatched junction bases numbered 4, after V lost 5 bases and J lost 0 bases. This sequence joins TRBV27 and TRBJ2-7; 13 bases fit TRBD2. Specimen: peripheral blood, collected on day 0 of AZD1222 vaccination. The sequence derives from an adult in good health. In DNA, the CDR3 is TGTGCCAGCAGTCTCCGGACTAGCGGGAGCTCCTACGAGCAGTACTTC. It translates to CASSLRTSGSSYEQYF.